The rows below give T cell receptor beta chains drawn from one sample of a study of cytomegalovirus exposure and HLA in healthy donors. Sequencing was performed with immunoSEQ multiplex PCR; in TCRdb, only in-frame clones are kept and a portion is missing. The sample has 95,000 to 150,000 clones; the top ten hold more than 0.8%. The source material was PBMCs. Every receptor here comes from a man in his late teens or twenties in good health and CMV-seronegative. The CDR3 runs from the conserved cysteine through the conserved F or W. A D gene is named only where the DNA matches it firmly.

d_call | j_call | v_call | cdr3_nt | cdr3_aa
TRBD1 | TRBJ2-7 | TRBV7-2 | TGTGCCAGCAGCTTAAGGGCGGACAGGGGAAGCTCCTACGAGCAGTACTTC | CASSLRADRGSSYEQYF
- | TRBJ1-2 | TRBV19 | TGTGCCAGTAGTCCCGGGTTTGTGGGGCAAGGTGGCTACACCTTC | CASSPGFVGQGGYTF
- | TRBJ2-5 | TRBV19 | TGTGCCAGTAGTATAACTAATTTACAAGAGACCCAGTACTTC | CASSITNLQETQYF
- | TRBJ1-1 | TRBV14 | TGTGCCAGCAGCCCCAGGAACAGGGTCACTGAAGCTTTCTTT | CASSPRNRVTEAFF
TRBD1 | TRBJ2-7 | TRBV6-5 | TGTGCCAGCAGTGACGGGACAGGGGCCTACGAGCAGTACTTC | CASSDGTGAYEQYF
TRBD2 | TRBJ2-4 | TRBV11-2 | TGTGCCAGCAGCTTATTTCCTAGCGGGGTAAACATTCAGTACTTC | CASSLFPSGVNIQYF
TRBD2 | TRBJ2-5 | TRBV18 | TGTGCCAGCTCACCTTCACTAGCGGGTCAAGAGACCCAGTACTTC | CASSPSLAGQETQYF
- | TRBJ2-5 | TRBV6-5 | TGTGCCAGCAGTTACTCGCTAGCCTCTGCTCCAGAGACCCAGTACTTC | CASSYSLASAPETQYF
- | TRBJ2-7 | TRBV7-3 | TGTGCCAGCAGCTACGGTGGGGGAGGATCCTACGAGCAGTACTTC | CASSYGGGGSYEQYF
- | TRBJ1-5 | TRBV28 | TGTGCCAGCGGTTTGGGCAGGCACAGCAATCAGCCCCAGCATTTT | CASGLGRHSNQPQHF
- | TRBJ2-7 | TRBV6-1 | TGTGCCAGCAGTGAAGTAGGGGCGCCATCCGAGCAGTACTTC | CASSEVGAPSEQYF
TRBD1 | TRBJ1-1 | TRBV5-3 | TGTGCCAGAAGCAAAAGATCGGGACAGGGACGCCACGGAGAGGCTCCGTACACTGAAGCTTTCTTT | CARSKRSGQGRHGEAPYTEAFF
- | TRBJ1-1 | TRBV9 | TGTGCCAGCAGCGTAATGGGGCAGAACACTGAAGCTTTCTTT | CASSVMGQNTEAFF
TRBD1 | TRBJ1-1 | TRBV19 | TGTGCCAGTAGTATAGAGGGACAGGGAGAGGCTGAAGCTTTCTTT | CASSIEGQGEAEAFF
- | TRBJ1-1 | TRBV5-4 | TGTGCCAGCAGCTTGGGCACAGGCGGGAACACTGAAGCTTTCTTT | CASSLGTGGNTEAFF
TRBD1 | TRBJ1-1 | TRBV19 | TGTGCCAGTAACCGAAAGGGGGCCCTGAACACTGAAGCTTTCTTT | CASNRKGALNTEAFF
TRBD1 | TRBJ1-2 | TRBV9 | TGTGCCAGCAGCCCCCGGACAGGGGTTAACTATGGCTACACCTTC | CASSPRTGVNYGYTF
- | TRBJ1-5 | TRBV15 | TGTGCCACTGGTAGAGGGTACGATCAGCCCCAGCATTTT | CATGRGYDQPQHF
- | TRBJ2-2 | TRBV27 | TGTGCCAGCAGTTACCCGGGACACAGCACCGGGGAGCTGTTTTTT | CASSYPGHSTGELFF
TRBD2 | TRBJ2-7 | TRBV7-2 | TGTGCCAGCAGCTTAGAGAGGGGAGCGGGAGTAAGGTACGAGCAGTACTTC | CASSLERGAGVRYEQYF
- | TRBJ1-1 | TRBV5-1 | TGCGCCAGCGTCGCGGGGGGGGGCACTGAAGCTTTCTTT | CASVAGGGTEAFF
- | TRBJ2-5 | TRBV5-1 | TGCGCCAGCAGCCTCGAGGGGGGGCATCCAGAGACCCAGTACTTC | CASSLEGGHPETQYF
- | TRBJ2-5 | TRBV2 | TGTGCCAGCGGACAGAACCCCTACGATACCCAGTACTTC | CASGQNPYDTQYF
- | TRBJ2-7 | TRBV9 | TGTGCCAGCAGCACCTTTTCCTCAGGAATCTACGAGCAGTACTTC | CASSTFSSGIYEQYF
TRBD2 | TRBJ2-4 | TRBV2 | TGTGCCAGCAGTGACCTGACTAGCTTGGACATTCAGTACTTC | CASSDLTSLDIQYF
TRBD1 | TRBJ2-7 | TRBV6-6 | TGTGCCAGCAGCTATCGGCAGGGGGCAAGCTCCTACGAGCAGTACTTC | CASSYRQGASSYEQYF
- | TRBJ1-2 | TRBV18 | TGTGCCAGCTCTGCGGGGGGTGACATCGGCTATGGCTACACCTTC | CASSAGGDIGYGYTF
- | TRBJ1-2 | TRBV11-2 | TGTGCCAGCAGCTTATTCGCAGGGAGGAACTATGGCTACACCTTC | CASSLFAGRNYGYTF
- | TRBJ2-7 | TRBV2 | TGTGCCAGCAGTGGGACCCGGGACAACTACGAGCAGTACTTC | CASSGTRDNYEQYF
TRBD1 | TRBJ2-7 | TRBV4-2 | TGTGCCAGCAGCCAAGATGCGCGGACAGGAGACTTCTACACCTACGAGCAGTACTTC | CASSQDARTGDFYTYEQYF
TRBD2 | TRBJ2-7 | TRBV19 | TGTGCCAGTAGTGCCCTCCTAAATCTAGCGGGGGCGAGGGGCGAGCAGTACTTC | CASSALLNLAGARGEQYF
TRBD2 | TRBJ2-6 | TRBV9 | TGTGCCAGCTCGGCTAGCGGGATAAGCTCTGGGGCCAACGTCCTGACTTTC | CASSASGISSGANVLTF
- | TRBJ2-7 | TRBV18 | TGTGCCAGCTCACCAGGGGGGAATCCCTACGAGCAGTACTTC | CASSPGGNPYEQYF
- | TRBJ2-2 | TRBV15 | TGTGCCACCAGCAGAGACAGGGCCCCCGGGGAGCTGTTTTTT | CATSRDRAPGELFF
- | TRBJ2-1 | TRBV9 | TGTGCCAGCAGCGTAGACAGGAGCTCCTACAATGAGCAGTTCTTC | CASSVDRSSYNEQFF
- | TRBJ1-4 | TRBV11-2 | TGTGCCAGCAGCACCTACCGGGGAAAACTGTTTTTT | CASSTYRGKLFF
- | TRBJ2-1 | TRBV28 | TGTGCCAGCAGGCAAGGGACGGGAGCCCACAATGAGCAGTTCTTC | CASRQGTGAHNEQFF
- | TRBJ1-5 | TRBV27 | TGTGCCAGCAGGGGAGCAGGACGCTATAGCAATCAGCCCCAGCATTTT | CASRGAGRYSNQPQHF
TRBD1 | TRBJ2-7 | TRBV5-1 | TGCGCCAGCAGGCCCGAGGGACAGGACGGTTCCGAGCAGTACTTC | CASRPEGQDGSEQYF
TRBD1 | TRBJ2-7 | TRBV19 | TGTGCCACGAGACAGGGGGCTACGGGGTCCTACGAGCAGTACTTC | CATRQGATGSYEQYF
TRBD2 | TRBJ2-7 | TRBV27 | TGTGCCAGCAGTTTTTCAGGGACTAGCGGGAGGTCCTACGAGCAGTACTTC | CASSFSGTSGRSYEQYF
- | TRBJ2-1 | TRBV20-1 | TGCAGTGCGGGGGCCCGCAATGAGCAGTTCTTC | CSAGARNEQFF
TRBD2 | TRBJ2-5 | TRBV5-1 | TGCGCCAGCGGGCTAGCGGGAGAGGAGACCCAGTACTTC | CASGLAGEETQYF
TRBD1 | TRBJ1-5 | TRBV5-6 | TGTGCCAGCAGCCCCGGGACAGCACCTAATCAGCCCCAGCATTTT | CASSPGTAPNQPQHF
- | TRBJ2-7 | TRBV19 | TGTGCCAGTAGTATAGGCGGCCAGCGGCCCTACGAGCAGTACTTC | CASSIGGQRPYEQYF
- | TRBJ2-3 | TRBV9 | TGTGCCAGCAGCGCTTACACAGATACGCAGTATTTT | CASSAYTDTQYF
TRBD1 | TRBJ2-7 | TRBV9 | TGTGCCAGCAGCGGGACAGGGACGAGAGGGGAGCAGTACTTC | CASSGTGTRGEQYF
- | TRBJ1-1 | TRBV29-1 | TGCAGCGTGCACGGACAGATGAACACTGAAGCTTTCTTT | CSVHGQMNTEAFF
TRBD2 | TRBJ2-1 | TRBV10-3 | TGTGCCATCAGTACGGGACTAGCGGGCAATGAGCAGTTCTTC | CAISTGLAGNEQFF
TRBD2 | TRBJ2-1 | TRBV15 | TGTGCCACCAACGAGGTGCGGGGGTACTACAATGAGCAGTTCTTC | CATNEVRGYYNEQFF
- | TRBJ2-6 | TRBV5-8 | TGTGCCAGCAGCCGCGGAGGGCCCTCTGGGGCCAACGTCCTGACTTTC | CASSRGGPSGANVLTF
TRBD1 | TRBJ2-3 | TRBV7-8 | TGTGCCAGCAGTGCAGGGGGTACTAGCACAGATACGCAGTATTTT | CASSAGGTSTDTQYF
- | TRBJ1-4 | TRBV30 | TGTGCCTGGAGTGTAGCTACGGGACTGATTAATGAAAAACTGTTTTTT | CAWSVATGLINEKLFF
TRBD1 | TRBJ2-7 | TRBV6-4 | TGTGCCAGCAGGTTAAGCCGGGACAGGGGGTACGAGCAGTACTTC | CASRLSRDRGYEQYF